Listed below are T cell receptor beta chains from one sample, sequenced in a study of blood T cell repertoires in COVID-19. Produced via immunoSEQ multiplex PCR; TCRdb's table is partial and in-frame only. The sample lists hundreds of thousands of clones, roughly 85% occurring once. The sequencing input was PBMCs or T cells enriched from blood (not recorded which). Receptors were obtained from a man aged 40-50 years who had recovered from COVID-19. Both conserved end residues are part of each CDR3.

TRBJ1-2 TRBV21-1 CASSARDRDDIHNYGYTF
TRBJ2-7 TRBV4-1 CASSQPRDRVSEQYF
TRBJ2-4 TRBV6-2/TRBV6-3 CASSGQGLAKNIQYF
TRBJ2-7 TRBV2 CASSGGRTSFEQYF
TRBJ1-5 TRBV6-6 CASSYGTKTQPQHF
TRBJ1-5 TRBV2 CASRQGISNQPQHF
TRBJ1-1 TRBV30 CAWSVGGMNTEAFF
TRBJ2-1 TRBV5-1 CASSPGQSSYNEQFF
TRBJ2-7 TRBV3-1/TRBV3-2 CASSSEGLSVQREQYF
TRBJ2-1 TRBV10-3 CAISESSGRSYNEQFF
TRBJ2-7 TRBV7-2 CASSRTGGTYEQYF
TRBJ1-2 TRBV9 CASSPRGERGSF
TRBJ2-3 TRBV19 CASRGRGEGTDTQYF
TRBJ2-2 TRBV7-2 CASSLVVATGELFF
TRBJ1-3 TRBV3-1/TRBV3-2 CASSPLGGDGNTIYF
TRBJ2-5 TRBV5-1 CASSLVRGNRETQYF